Listed here is a single TCR beta chain. The antigen is undetermined. This CDR3 region has 15 residues. Germline loops: CDR1 SEHNR, CDR2 FQNEAQ (reference sequence). TCRdb re-called the 5' RACE reads; one entry per CDR3 protein, DNA not given. This table holds about 210,000 distinct CDR3 sequences. The authors isolated total RNA from whole blood without sorting T cells. The data are from a study of monozygotic twins with inflammatory bowel disease. Study-level findings and limits: Compared with healthy co-twins, IBD patients showed reduced TCRbeta repertoire diversity by inverse Simpson. Twins with IBD had fewer clonotypes in common with others than healthy twins, particularly during disease activity.

The sequence was obtained from a human donor with ulcerative colitis or Crohn's disease, or a healthy co-twin of an affected twin (not recorded which). V usage is TRBV7-9 and J usage is TRBJ1-1; the D gene TCRdb calls, TRBD1, cannot be checked with no DNA. The sequenced sample consisted of blood. The CDR3 is CASSFGQAMNTEAFF.